The T cell receptor beta chain described here comes from a study of blood T cell repertoires in COVID-19. About the study: Acute-phase and convalescent COVID-19 samples originated in the United States, Italy and Spain. PBMCs, B-cell-depleted T cells, or T cells were the source of the cDNA or gDNA that made up the material.

The length of the CDR3 is 14 residues. V was cut by 3 bases and J by 5 bases, with 13 bases left in between. The germline CDR1 and CDR2 sequences are SGHAT and FQDESV (reference sequence). As processed by the authors: Estimates of nucleated cell counts were drawn from the amplification of reference gene primers. Sequenced by immunoSEQ multiplex PCR; TCRdb stores in-frame clones only, minus some. The V and J calls and clone size were taken over from that table, and D and trimming were inferred from the DNA. The sample carries about 120,000 clones, roughly 79% recorded once. The rearrangement joins TRBV11-1 to TRBJ1-2; D is undetermined. Sequences were obtained from peripheral blood. The clonotype comes from a man in his 70s with acute or convalescent COVID-19. In DNA, the CDR3 is TGTGCCAGCAGCTTTTTTGCAGGAACTTATGGCTACACCTTC. Translation: CASSFFAGTYGYTF.